The 14 T cell receptor beta chains presented below share a single source sample, sequenced in a study of human T cells and chemical hapten exposure. Stated time point: healthy volunteer bleed at 2 weeks. Whole blood that had not been fractionated was the source of extracted total RNA. One entry per CDR3 protein, called by TCRdb with MiXCR from the RACE reads. The sample lists roughly 100,000 distinct CDR3 sequences, 8.5% to 9% seen once, with 2.9% in the top ten. Sequencing was performed on whole blood. These receptor sequences come from a female donor in good health. Some clones in this sample may be carry-over from other donors' samples.

This clonotype was detected a few times. The V gene is TRBV7-2, the J gene TRBJ2-7, with D perhaps matching TRBD2 (6 bases). V was shortened by 2 bases and J by 3 bases, with 14 bases between the two germline ends. Germline CDR1 SGHTA, CDR2 FQGNSA. The length of the CDR3 is 15 residues. The DNA for the CDR3 is TGTGCCAGCAGCTTACGGGGCGGGACCATCTACGAGCAGTACTTC. Protein: CASSLRGGTIYEQYF. Full variable domain (remainder filled in from reference TRBV7-2 and TRBJ2-7): GAGVSQSPSNKVTEKGKDVELRCDPISGHTALYWYRQSLGQGLEFLIYFQGNSAPDKSGLPSDRFSAERTGGSVSTLTIQRTQQEDSAVYLCASSLRGGTIYEQYFGPGTRLTVT.

This clonotype was found a few times. The V and J genes are TRBV6-6 and TRBJ1-3; 10 positions agree with TRBD1. Germline values: CDR1 MNHNY, CDR2 SVGAGI (reference sequence). V gave up 2 bases and J gave up 7 bases; unmatched junction bases: 8. The CDR3 totals 16 residues. CDR3 coding DNA: TGTGCCAGCAGTTACCCCGGGACAGGGGAGAGGAACACCATATATTTT. Translation: CASSYPGTGERNTIYF.

The chain joins TRBV5-1 to TRBJ2-2; the D is unclear. From germline, CDR1 is SGHRS and CDR2 YFSETQ. Trimming shortened V by 0 bases and J by 4 bases, and 10 bases separated the two germline ends. The CDR3 loop spans 15 amino acids. The DNA of the CDR3 is TGCGCCAGCAGCTTGGATCTGGCAGGCACCGGGGAGCTGTTTTTT. Amino acid sequence: CASSLDLAGTGELFF.

This clonotype was seen a few times. This chain links TRBV5-6 with TRBJ2-3; TRBD2 matches 10 bases. After removal of 3 bases from V and 3 bases from J, the junction contained 4 bases not matched to a gene. Germline values: CDR1 SGHDT, CDR2 YYEEEE. There are 15 residues in the CDR3. The CDR3 nucleotides are TGTGCCAGCAGCTATTGGACTAGCGGAACAGATACGCAGTATTTT. Encoded protein: CASSYWTSGTDTQYF.

This clonotype was seen a few times. The chain combines TRBV28 with TRBJ2-5; D is perhaps TRBD2 (5 bases). V dropped 9 bases and J dropped 2 bases, with 10 bases sitting between them. Looked up from germline, CDR1 is MDHEN and CDR2 is SYDVKM. CDR3 size: 12 residues. CDR3: CARPSRQETQYF. In DNA form, the CDR3 reads TGTGCCAGACCTAGCAGACAAGAGACCCAGTACTTC.

The rearrangement uses TRBV7-9 and TRBJ2-3; possibly TRBD1 for D (6 bases). The CDR3 consists of 14 residues. The germline V and J ends were trimmed by 7 bases and 5 bases, with 16 bases remaining between them. CDR1 SEHNR and CDR2 FQNEAQ come from the germline V gene (reference sequence). The CDR3 loop reads CASTDRQGGDTQYF. CDR3 DNA: TGTGCCAGCACCGACAGGCAGGGTGGAGATACGCAGTATTTT.

In this sample, this clonotype turned up many times. The V call is TRBV6-5, the J call TRBJ2-1; possibly TRBD2 for D (6 bases). V was pared by 1 base and J by 3 bases, with 13 bases between. Germline CDR1 reads MNHEY; CDR2 reads SVGAGI. CDR3 size: 16 residues. CDR3 nucleotides: TGTGCCAGCAGTTACTACCCAACTAGCAACTACAATGAGCAGTTCTTC. Amino acids: CASSYYPTSNYNEQFF.

The chain is built from TRBV12-5 and TRBJ2-1, with TRBD1 matching over 9 bases. Germline values: CDR1 LGHNT, CDR2 FRNRAP. The CDR3 covers 17 residues. The J segment lost 5 bases and the V segment lost 5 bases, leaving 13 bases of the junction unmatched. The CDR3 protein is CASGTTGGGGVHNEQFF. The CDR3 DNA is TGTGCTAGTGGTACAACAGGGGGCGGAGGCGTCCACAATGAGCAGTTCTTC.

This clonotype was picked up many times. The chain combines TRBV16 with TRBJ1-5; D perhaps matches TRBD1 (5 bases). Trimming left V 2 bases short and J 2 bases short, with 7 bases between. The germline V gene has CDR1 KGHSY and CDR2 FQNENV. The CDR3 is made up of 14 amino acids. The DNA of the CDR3 is TGTGCCAGCAGCCAAGGAGGGGGCAATCAGCCCCAGCATTTT. It encodes CASSQGGGNQPQHF.

This clonotype showed up many times. The chain combines TRBV2 with TRBJ2-5; 9 bases fit TRBD2. CDR1 and CDR2 (germline): SNHLY, FYNNEI. The J segment lost 4 bases and the V segment lost 5 bases, leaving 8 bases of the junction unmatched. This CDR3 has 15 amino acids. The CDR3 sequence is CASSPAGGRGETQYF. The CDR3 DNA reads as TGTGCCAGCAGTCCCGCGGGAGGGCGGGGAGAGACCCAGTACTTC.

This clonotype has a count of ten or more. The V gene is TRBV15, the J gene TRBJ1-1; perhaps TRBD1 as D (5 bases). The V gene's germline CDR1 is LNHNV and CDR2 YYDKDF (reference sequence). The CDR3 covers 14 residues. Trimming left V 5 bases short and J 1 base short, with 11 bases between. CDR3 region: CATSRDLANTEAFF. CDR3 sequence (DNA): TGTGCCACCAGCCGGGACCTGGCGAACACTGAAGCTTTCTTT.

A few counts support this clonotype. V gene TRBV15 combines with J gene TRBJ1-2; D unresolved. The CDR3 length is 13 residues. The germline CDR1 and CDR2 sequences are LNHNV and YYDKDF (reference sequence). V lost 0 bases to trimming and J lost 4 bases, with 6 bases between them. CDR3 loop: CATSRESPYGYTF. DNA for the CDR3: TGTGCCACCAGCAGAGAGTCGCCCTATGGCTACACCTTC.

This rearrangement joins TRBV3-1 to TRBJ1-2; D gene unclear. CDR1 is LGHDT and CDR2 is YNNKEL in the germline V gene (reference sequence). V was pared by 6 bases and J by 0 bases, with 17 bases between. The CDR3 totals 16 residues. CDR3 DNA: TGTGCCAGCAGTCAGCGTGTAGCGGCCGCTAACTATGGCTACACCTTC. Its protein is CASSQRVAAANYGYTF. The whole variable domain, remainder taken from reference TRBV3-1 and TRBJ1-2, is DTAVSQTPKYLVTQMGNDKSIKCEQNLGHDTMYWYKQDSKKFLKIMFSYNNKELIINETVPNRFSPKSPDKAHLNLHINSLELGDSAVYFCASSQRVAAANYGYTFGSGTRLTVV.

The CDR3 DNA sequence: TGTGCCAGCAGTCGAACTAGCGCCGGGGCCAACGTCCTGACTTTC. It encodes CASSRTSAGANVLTF. The gene calls are TRBV6-2 or TRBV6-3 and TRBJ2-6; 7 bases are shared with TRBD2. This CDR3 has 15 residues. Germline assignment: CDR1 MNHEY and CDR2 SVGEGT. V was clipped by 5 bases and J by 4 bases; unmatched bases: 5.